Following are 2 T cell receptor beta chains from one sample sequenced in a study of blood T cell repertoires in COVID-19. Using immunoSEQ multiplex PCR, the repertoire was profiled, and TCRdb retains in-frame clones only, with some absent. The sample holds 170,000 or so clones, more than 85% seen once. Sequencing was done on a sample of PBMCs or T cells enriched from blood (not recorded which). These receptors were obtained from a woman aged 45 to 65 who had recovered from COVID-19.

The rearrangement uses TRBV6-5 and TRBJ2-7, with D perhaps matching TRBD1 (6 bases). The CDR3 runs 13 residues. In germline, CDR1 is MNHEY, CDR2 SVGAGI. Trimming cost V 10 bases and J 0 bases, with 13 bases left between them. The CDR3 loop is CATRTVSSYEQYF. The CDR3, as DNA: TGTGCCACCCGGACAGTGAGCTCCTACGAGCAGTACTTC.

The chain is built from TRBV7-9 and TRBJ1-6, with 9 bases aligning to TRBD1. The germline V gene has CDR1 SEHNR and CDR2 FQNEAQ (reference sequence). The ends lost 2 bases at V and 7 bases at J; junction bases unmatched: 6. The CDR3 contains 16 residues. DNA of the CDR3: TGTGCCAGCAGCTTATGGGGACAGGGAAAGAATTCACCCCTCCACTTT. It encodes CASSLWGQGKNSPLHF.